A selection of T cell receptor beta chains follows, all from one sample in a study of blood T cell repertoires in COVID-19. Measured with immunoSEQ multiplex PCR; TCRdb has only the in-frame clones, and not every one. The repertoire consists of under 150,000 clones, with roughly four fifths occurring once and the leading ten covering 15% to 20%. Material for sequencing was PBMCs or T cells enriched from blood (not recorded which). The source of these receptors is a man aged 30 to 39 who had recovered from COVID-19. Each CDR3 is given with its conserved first and last residue. The order of the fields is CDR3 length, V gene, J gene, clone size, D gene, CDR3 protein, CDR3 DNA. D genes are given only for firm matches. Clone size is shown for a subset of rows, as once, few, many or a class of expanded clone.

len: 16; v_gene: TRBV18; j_gene: TRBJ1-3; abundance: once; d_gene: -; CDR3aa: CASSPNQGSSGNTIYF; CDR3nt: TGTGCCAGCTCACCAAATCAGGGTAGCTCTGGAAACACCATATATTTT
len: 14; v_gene: TRBV7-3; j_gene: TRBJ1-4; abundance: -; d_gene: TRBD1; CDR3aa: CASSTQGGNEKLFF; CDR3nt: TGTGCCAGCAGCACACAGGGGGGGAATGAAAAACTGTTTTTT
len: 15; v_gene: TRBV3-1/TRBV3-2; j_gene: TRBJ1-3; abundance: -; d_gene: -; CDR3aa: CASSQVGGSGNTIYF; CDR3nt: TGTGCCAGCAGCCAAGTGGGAGGGAGTGGAAACACCATATATTTT
len: 16; v_gene: TRBV12-5; j_gene: TRBJ1-1; abundance: -; d_gene: -; CDR3aa: CASAEVPSHSNTEAFF; CDR3nt: TGTGCTAGTGCCGAGGTTCCCAGCCATTCGAACACTGAAGCTTTCTTT
len: 14; v_gene: TRBV5-1; j_gene: TRBJ2-3; abundance: -; d_gene: TRBD1; CDR3aa: CASSTGTGRDTQYF; CDR3nt: TGCGCCAGCAGCACCGGGACAGGGCGAGATACGCAGTATTTT
len: 14; v_gene: TRBV19; j_gene: TRBJ1-2; abundance: -; d_gene: -; CDR3aa: CASSTQTGFDGYTF; CDR3nt: TGTGCCAGTAGTACGCAAACAGGGTTTGATGGCTACACCTTC
len: 14; v_gene: TRBV18; j_gene: TRBJ1-6; abundance: -; d_gene: -; CDR3aa: CASSPTRGNSPLHF; CDR3nt: TGTGCCAGCTCACCTACACGGGGAAATTCACCCCTCCACTTT
len: 17; v_gene: TRBV5-8; j_gene: TRBJ2-3; abundance: -; d_gene: TRBD2; CDR3aa: CASSLQPGLAGTDTQYF; CDR3nt: TGTGCCAGCAGCTTACAACCGGGACTAGCGGGCACAGATACGCAGTATTTT
len: 13; v_gene: TRBV18; j_gene: TRBJ1-2; abundance: -; d_gene: -; CDR3aa: CASSPGTNNGYTF; CDR3nt: TGTGCCAGCTCACCAGGGACAAACAATGGCTACACCTTC
len: 14; v_gene: TRBV2; j_gene: TRBJ2-7; abundance: few; d_gene: TRBD2; CDR3aa: CASRYGLVSYEQYF; CDR3nt: TGTGCCAGCAGATATGGACTAGTCTCCTACGAGCAGTACTTC
len: 15; v_gene: TRBV10-3; j_gene: TRBJ2-2; abundance: -; d_gene: -; CDR3aa: CAIRSDLGGTGELFF; CDR3nt: TGTGCCATCAGATCGGACTTGGGAGGCACCGGGGAGCTGTTTTTT
len: 13; v_gene: TRBV2; j_gene: TRBJ1-6; abundance: -; d_gene: -; CDR3aa: CASAGTYNSPLHF; CDR3nt: TGTGCCAGCGCCGGGACCTATAATTCACCCCTCCACTTT
len: 15; v_gene: TRBV9; j_gene: TRBJ1-4; abundance: -; d_gene: -; CDR3aa: CASSVGDLGGEKLFF; CDR3nt: TGTGCCAGCAGCGTAGGTGACCTAGGTGGGGAAAAACTGTTTTTT
len: 16; v_gene: TRBV15; j_gene: TRBJ2-2; abundance: -; d_gene: -; CDR3aa: CATSRDWPSASGELFF; CDR3nt: TGTGCCACCAGCAGAGATTGGCCTAGCGCGTCCGGGGAGCTGTTTTTT
len: 15; v_gene: TRBV5-4; j_gene: TRBJ1-2; abundance: -; d_gene: TRBD1; CDR3aa: CASSLVGTGARGYTF; CDR3nt: TGTGCCAGCAGCCTTGTAGGGACAGGGGCTCGGGGCTACACCTTC
len: 15; v_gene: TRBV30; j_gene: TRBJ1-4; abundance: -; d_gene: TRBD1; CDR3aa: CAHRQGSATNEKLFF; CDR3nt: TGTGCCCATCGACAGGGGTCCGCAACTAATGAAAAACTGTTTTTT
len: 15; v_gene: TRBV18; j_gene: TRBJ2-3; abundance: -; d_gene: -; CDR3aa: CASSPHAGNADTQYF; CDR3nt: TGTGCCAGCTCACCCCACGCGGGTAACGCAGATACGCAGTATTTT
len: 15; v_gene: TRBV29-1; j_gene: TRBJ1-2; abundance: once; d_gene: TRBD1; CDR3aa: CSVGQGAFGNYGYTF; CDR3nt: TGCAGCGTGGGACAGGGGGCGTTTGGTAACTATGGCTACACCTTC
len: 15; v_gene: TRBV2; j_gene: TRBJ1-5; abundance: -; d_gene: -; CDR3aa: CASATPQGAHQPQHF; CDR3nt: TGTGCCAGCGCCACTCCACAGGGAGCCCATCAGCCCCAGCATTTT
len: 15; v_gene: TRBV29-1; j_gene: TRBJ1-2; abundance: -; d_gene: -; CDR3aa: CSVEDPGAKLYGYTF; CDR3nt: TGCAGCGTTGAAGACCCAGGGGCAAAGTTATATGGCTACACCTTC
len: 16; v_gene: TRBV5-4; j_gene: TRBJ2-6; abundance: -; d_gene: -; CDR3aa: CASSLPGSLGANVLTF; CDR3nt: TGTGCCAGCAGCCTCCCGGGTTCTCTGGGGGCCAACGTCCTGACTTTC
len: 17; v_gene: TRBV14; j_gene: TRBJ1-3; abundance: -; d_gene: -; CDR3aa: CASSLPRYGAAGNTIYF; CDR3nt: TGTGCCAGCAGCCTACCTCGTTATGGGGCAGCGGGAAACACCATATATTTT
len: 15; v_gene: TRBV29-1; j_gene: TRBJ2-1; abundance: -; d_gene: TRBD2; CDR3aa: CSVEAGLAAYNEQFF; CDR3nt: TGCAGCGTTGAAGCAGGACTAGCGGCCTACAATGAGCAGTTCTTC
len: 16; v_gene: TRBV4-1; j_gene: TRBJ1-1; abundance: -; d_gene: -; CDR3aa: CASSQDLGQGGTEAFF; CDR3nt: TGCGCCAGCAGCCAAGACTTGGGTCAGGGAGGGACTGAAGCTTTCTTT
len: 15; v_gene: TRBV5-1; j_gene: TRBJ2-7; abundance: -; d_gene: -; CDR3aa: CASSLAGSGNYEQYF; CDR3nt: TGCGCCAGCAGCTTGGCCGGGTCAGGGAACTACGAGCAGTACTTC
len: 13; v_gene: TRBV10-1; j_gene: TRBJ1-2; abundance: -; d_gene: -; CDR3aa: CASSAGGNYGYTF; CDR3nt: TGCGCCAGCAGTGCAGGAGGAAACTATGGCTACACCTTC
len: 14; v_gene: TRBV19; j_gene: TRBJ1-5; abundance: -; d_gene: -; CDR3aa: CASSMGPGNQPQHF; CDR3nt: TGTGCCAGTAGTATGGGCCCGGGGAACCAGCCCCAGCATTTT
len: 12; v_gene: TRBV12-3/TRBV12-4; j_gene: TRBJ1-1; abundance: -; d_gene: -; CDR3aa: CASSLRVPEAFF; CDR3nt: TGTGCCAGCAGCCTCAGGGTCCCTGAAGCTTTCTTT
len: 16; v_gene: TRBV5-1; j_gene: TRBJ2-7; abundance: -; d_gene: TRBD2; CDR3aa: CASSTRLASASYEQYF; CDR3nt: TGCGCCAGCAGCACAAGACTAGCGTCTGCCTCCTACGAGCAGTACTTC
len: 17; v_gene: TRBV5-3; j_gene: TRBJ1-2; abundance: many; d_gene: TRBD1; CDR3aa: CARSHRTGEEENYGYTF; CDR3nt: TGTGCCAGAAGCCACCGGACAGGGGAGGAGGAAAACTATGGCTACACCTTC
len: 15; v_gene: TRBV11-2; j_gene: TRBJ2-4; abundance: -; d_gene: -; CDR3aa: CASSLLGEAKNIQYF; CDR3nt: TGTGCCAGCAGCCTACTCGGAGAGGCCAAAAACATTCAGTACTTC
len: 13; v_gene: TRBV12-3/TRBV12-4; j_gene: TRBJ2-7; abundance: medium-sized; d_gene: TRBD2; CDR3aa: CASSPLAIYEQYF; CDR3nt: TGTGCCAGCAGTCCACTAGCGATCTACGAGCAGTACTTC
len: 15; v_gene: TRBV4-1; j_gene: TRBJ2-7; abundance: -; d_gene: -; CDR3aa: CASSHGTIPSYEQYF; CDR3nt: TGCGCCAGCAGCCACGGGACAATTCCCTCCTACGAGCAGTACTTC
len: 14; v_gene: TRBV27; j_gene: TRBJ2-7; abundance: -; d_gene: TRBD1; CDR3aa: CASSHWTGSYEQYF; CDR3nt: TGTGCCAGCAGTCACTGGACAGGGAGCTACGAGCAGTACTTC
len: 13; v_gene: TRBV11-3; j_gene: TRBJ2-4; abundance: -; d_gene: -; CDR3aa: CASSLGGADIQYF; CDR3nt: TGTGCCAGCAGCTTAGGGGGCGCAGACATTCAGTACTTC
len: 15; v_gene: TRBV10-3; j_gene: TRBJ1-5; abundance: -; d_gene: TRBD1; CDR3aa: CAIRAGTGENQPQHF; CDR3nt: TGTGCCATCAGGGCCGGGACAGGGGAAAATCAGCCCCAGCATTTT
len: 16; v_gene: TRBV7-9; j_gene: TRBJ2-2; abundance: -; d_gene: -; CDR3aa: CASSGPGVLNTGELFF; CDR3nt: TGTGCCAGCTCCGGACCGGGGGTACTAAACACCGGGGAGCTGTTTTTT